This T cell receptor (beta chain) was captured in a study of blood T cells in healthy people across ages. They isolated at least 7 million PBMCs from each sample. A second about 7 to 12 cycle PCR used barcoded and J-beta primers. TCRdb used MiXCR to reprocess the 5' RACE reads, holding one entry per CDR3 protein. Of approximately 690,000 distinct CDR3 sequences listed, around two fifths are singletons. Looked up from germline, CDR1 is SGHVS and CDR2 is FQNEAQ. This CDR3 contains 15 residues. Trimming took off 1 base at V and 4 bases at J, with 13 bases between the two ends. This TCR was sampled from a man older than 75 in good health. The chain employs TRBV7-8 and TRBJ2-5, with a weak D call TRBD2 (7 bases). The sample consisted of blood. DNA for the CDR3: TGTGCCAGCAGCTTAGTTGGGGGGGCGTCAGAGACCCAGTACTTC. Translated, it gives CASSLVGGASETQYF.